The 28 T cell receptor beta chains listed next were all sequenced from one sample in a study of T cells in Graves' hyperthyroidism and ophthalmopathy. Amplification targeted TCR beta CDR3 regions from RNA transcripts. An initial round of RT-PCR targeting the TCR CDR3 relied on the HTBI primer set. TCRdb analysed the multiplex PCR reads with MiXCR anew, one entry per CDR3 protein. The sample includes about 200,000 distinct CDR3 sequences, roughly 15% of them seen just once. The sequencing sample was made of blood. All receptors come from a man aged 50 to 60 with Graves' hyperthyroidism.

The chain couples TRBV12-3 or TRBV12-4 to TRBJ2-7, with 7 bases matching TRBD1. Unmatched junction bases numbered 8, after V lost 4 bases and J lost 8 bases. The CDR3 length is 13 residues. The DNA for the CDR3 is TGTGCCAGCAGTTCCCGACAGGGTATCAAGCAGTACTTC. Amino acids: CASSSRQGIKQYF.

This clonotype occurred a few times. V is TRBV6-1 and J is TRBJ1-5; 10 bases align to TRBD1. The CDR3 has 16 amino acids. The germline V gene has CDR1 MNHNS and CDR2 SASEGT. After removal of 5 bases from V and 4 bases from J, the junction contained 8 bases not matched to a gene. The chain's CDR3 is CASSRGQGTPNQPQHF. The CDR3 DNA sequence: TGTGCCAGCAGTCGGGGACAGGGGACACCAAATCAGCCCCAGCATTTT.

This clonotype was counted a few times. The genes are TRBV18 and TRBJ1-5; TRBD1 is a possible D gene (5 bases). The CDR3 loop spans 15 amino acids. Trimming cost V 4 bases and J 3 bases, with 13 bases left between them. Germline-derived CDR1 and CDR2 are KGHSH and LQKENI. The CDR3 loop is CASSRGRGNNQPQHF. In DNA, the CDR3 is TGTGCCAGCTCACGGGGGAGGGGAAACAATCAGCCCCAGCATTTT.

This clonotype was counted a few times. The genes are TRBV7-3 and TRBJ2-1; tentative D call: TRBD2 (5 bases). Germline CDR1 SGHTA, CDR2 FQGTGA. The CDR3 contains 14 residues. The germline V and J ends were trimmed by 0 bases and 8 bases, with 11 bases remaining between them. The CDR3 DNA reads as TGTGCCAGCAGCTTAACGGGGAGTGCATATGAGCAGTTCTTC. Translation gives CASSLTGSAYEQFF.

This clonotype has a count of ten or more. The chain is built from TRBV18 and TRBJ1-6; weak D call: TRBD1 (5 bases). The V gene's germline CDR1 is KGHSH and CDR2 LQKENI. The CDR3 spans 15 residues. Trimming removed 2 bases from V and 7 bases from J, with 12 bases in between. The CDR3 bases are TGTGCCAGCTCACCAGCTGGGACGAACAATTCACCCCTCCACTTT. Translation gives CASSPAGTNNSPLHF. The full variable domain, with the rest looked up from reference TRBV18 and TRBJ1-6, is NAGVMQNPRHLVRRRGQEARLRCSPMKGHSHVYWYRQLPEEGLKFMVYLQKENIIDESGMPKERFSAEFPKEGPSILRIQQVVRGDSAAYFCASSPAGTNNSPLHFGNGTRLTVT.

This clonotype was counted many times. The rearrangement uses TRBV11-2 and TRBJ2-7; D may correspond to TRBD1 or TRBD2 (5 bases each). CDR3 length equals 14 residues. V lost 5 bases and J lost 5, with 16 bases in between. The germline CDR1 and CDR2 sequences are SGHAT and FQNNGV. As DNA, the CDR3 is TGTGCCAGCAGCCTCGGGGCAGGGAGCCACGAGCAGTACTTC. Translated: CASSLGAGSHEQYF.

The chain has TRBV30 and TRBJ2-2; tentative D call: TRBD1 (6 bases). The CDR3 consists of 13 residues. The ends were cut back, 0 bases at V and 16 bases at J, with 18 bases in the middle. Germline CDR1 GTSNPN, CDR2 SVGIG (reference sequence). This CDR3 is CAWSVMAGEKPFF. The CDR3 nucleotides are TGTGCCTGGAGTGTAATGGCAGGGGAGAAGCCGTTTTTT. The full variable domain, its missing parts supplied by reference TRBV30 and TRBJ2-2, is SQTIHQWPATLVQPVGSPLSLECTVEGTSNPNLYWYRQAAGRGLQLLFYSVGIGQISSEVPQNLSASRPQDRQFILSSKKLLLSDSGFYLCAWSVMAGEKPFFGEGSRLTVL.

This clonotype was found a few times. V is TRBV7-9 and J is TRBJ2-2; D might be TRBD2 (5 bases). The CDR3 runs 13 residues. The V gene lost 4 bases and the J gene lost 8 bases, with 11 bases spanning the gap. Germline V CDR1 and CDR2: SEHNR, FQNEAQ (reference sequence). CDR3 amino acids: CASSSVGEGELFF. CDR3 coding DNA: TGTGCCAGCAGCTCGGTCGGGGAGGGGGAGCTGTTTTTT.

This clonotype was seen many times. The chain has TRBV30 and TRBJ2-7, with D perhaps TRBD1 (6 bases). Germline CDR1 and CDR2: GTSNPN and SVGIG (reference sequence). V was cut by 0 bases and J by 5 bases, with 23 bases left in between. CDR3 size: 17 residues. CDR3 in DNA: TGTGCCTGGAGTGTTAGGGTGGGGGCCCCAGCCCTTAACGAGCAGTACTTC. Translated, it gives CAWSVRVGAPALNEQYF. Full variable domain (outside the CDR3, taken from reference TRBV30 and TRBJ2-7): SQTIHQWPATLVQPVGSPLSLECTVEGTSNPNLYWYRQAAGRGLQLLFYSVGIGQISSEVPQNLSASRPQDRQFILSSKKLLLSDSGFYLCAWSVRVGAPALNEQYFGPGTRLTVT.

The sample holds many counts of this clonotype. The genes are TRBV6-5 and TRBJ2-1; 8 bases agree with TRBD2. The germline CDR1 and CDR2 sequences are MNHEY and SVGAGI. CDR3 size: 16 residues. V shed 2 bases, J shed 0 bases, and the junction held 3 bases outside the gene matches. This chain's CDR3 is CASSYIAGSSYNEQFF. CDR3 bases: TGTGCCAGCAGTTACATAGCGGGGAGCTCCTACAATGAGCAGTTCTTC.

This clonotype was detected a few times. The rearrangement links TRBV7-9 to TRBJ2-3; D is unresolved. The CDR3 length is 12 residues. Looked up from germline, CDR1 is SEHNR and CDR2 is FQNEAQ (reference sequence). The V gene lost 3 bases and the J gene lost 3 bases, with 4 bases spanning the gap. This chain's CDR3 is CASSFVTDTQYF. As DNA, the CDR3 is TGTGCCAGCAGCTTCGTTACAGATACGCAGTATTTT.

The chain carries TRBV5-1 and TRBJ2-7; the match to TRBD1 covers 9 bases. The CDR3 is 16 residues long. The junction had 8 bases not matched to a gene; V was cut back by 0 bases and J by 4 bases. CDR1 is SGHRS and CDR2 is YFSETQ in the germline V gene. CDR3 loop: CASSLGRTGAWYEQYF. In DNA form, the CDR3 reads TGCGCCAGCAGCTTGGGTCGGACAGGGGCCTGGTACGAGCAGTACTTC. The variable domain in full, completed from reference TRBV5-1 and TRBJ2-7, reads KAGVTQTPRYLIKTRGQQVTLSCSPISGHRSVSWYQQTPGQGLQFLFEYFSETQRNKGNFPGRFSGRQFSNSRSEMNVSTLELGDSALYLCASSLGRTGAWYEQYFGPGTRLTVT.

There are many counts of this clonotype. This chain uses TRBV12-5 with TRBJ2-1; D call uncertain. Germline V gene lookup returns CDR1 LGHNT and CDR2 FRNRAP. The CDR3 consists of 14 residues. V was cut by 1 base and J by 1 base, with 5 bases left in between. Here the CDR3 DNA reads TGTGCTAGTGGTTTGGGGGATTCCTACAATGAGCAGTTCTTC. Its protein is CASGLGDSYNEQFF.

The chain combines TRBV29-1 with TRBJ2-5, with TRBD2 matching 9 bases. Germline loops: CDR1 SQVTM, CDR2 ANQGSEA. The V segment lost 4 bases and the J segment 0 bases; nucleotides outside the gene matches: 9. The CDR3 consists of 16 residues. CDR3 loop: CSVGRASGMNQETQYF. CDR3 DNA sequence: TGCAGCGTTGGAAGGGCTAGCGGGATGAACCAAGAGACCCAGTACTTC.

This clonotype was detected only a few times. The CDR3 DNA follows: TGTGCCAGCAGTGACGGGGGCTACACCTTC. Amino acid sequence: CASSDGGYTF. The J gene is TRBJ1-2, the V gene TRBV2; D uncertain. This CDR3 is built from 10 residues. V gave up 3 bases and J gave up 8 bases, with 4 bases separating them. CDR1 and CDR2 (germline): SNHLY, FYNNEI.

The rearrangement joins TRBV29-1 to TRBJ2-3; TRBD2 aligns across 8 bases. Germline V CDR1 and CDR2: SQVTM, ANQGSEA. With 4 bases clipped from V and 2 bases from J, the junction kept 5 bases outside the gene matches. This CDR3 has 14 amino acids. This CDR3 is CSVGSGTSTDTQYF. CDR3 DNA: TGCAGCGTTGGTAGCGGGACGTCCACAGATACGCAGTATTTT.

This clonotype was detected only a few times. The chain combines TRBV20-1 with TRBJ2-2; either TRBD1 or TRBD2 may supply D (6 bases each). CDR1 is DFQATT, CDR2 SNEGSKA, per germline (reference sequence). The CDR3 totals 15 residues. The V end was cut by 3 bases, the J end by 3 bases, with 14 bases between. CDR3 coding DNA: TGCAGTGCTAGTTGGGGGCGGGGCGACACCGGGGAGCTGTTTTTT. Residues: CSASWGRGDTGELFF.

This clonotype turned up a few times. The rearrangement joins TRBV13 to TRBJ1-1; 7 bases line up with TRBD1. V shed 0 bases and J 3 bases; nucleotides not matched to a gene: 4. Germline V lookup: CDR1 PRHDT, CDR2 FYEKMQ (reference sequence). The CDR3 spans 15 residues. The CDR3 sequence is CASSLGQGWDTEAFF. For the CDR3, the DNA is TGTGCCAGCAGCTTAGGACAGGGGTGGGACACTGAAGCTTTCTTT.

Only a few counts were recorded for this clonotype. The genes are TRBV6-1 and TRBJ2-5, with TRBD2 matching over 9 bases. J was trimmed by 2 bases and V by 4 bases; bases with no gene match: 5. This CDR3 is built from 15 residues. Germline assignment: CDR1 MNHNS and CDR2 SASEGT. In DNA form, the CDR3 reads TGTGCCAGCAGTGGCCAGCGGGGGGCTCAAGAGACCCAGTACTTC. Translation: CASSGQRGAQETQYF.

This clonotype was found many times. The chain combines TRBV11-3 with TRBJ2-1; 7 bases map to TRBD2. Losses at the gene ends were 5 bases for V and 3 bases for J; bases not matched to a gene: 4. Germline V gives CDR1 SGHNT, CDR2 YENEEA. The CDR3 loop spans 14 amino acids. The CDR3 bases are TGTGCCAGCAGCGACCGGGACTACTACAATGAGCAGTTCTTC. This gives the protein CASSDRDYYNEQFF.

This clonotype was picked up many times. The V call is TRBV2, the J call TRBJ2-1; 8 bases map to TRBD1. CDR3 length: 13 residues. After removal of 3 bases from V and 9 bases from J, the junction contained 4 bases not matched to a gene. Germline lookup yields CDR1 SNHLY and CDR2 FYNNEI. The CDR3: CASSDAGGVEQFF. CDR3 nucleotide sequence: TGTGCCAGCAGTGATGCAGGGGGCGTTGAGCAGTTCTTC. The full variable domain, completed using reference TRBV2 and TRBJ2-1, is EPEVTQTPSHQVTQMGQEVILRCVPISNHLYFYWYRQILGQKVEFLVSFYNNEISEKSEIFDDQFSVERPDGSNFTLKIRSTKLEDSAMYFCASSDAGGVEQFFGPGTRLTVL.

There are many counts of this clonotype. The CDR3 nucleotides read TGCAGCGTTCGAGGCGGACTAGTAGCTAGTAATGAGCAGTTCTTC. Translated, it gives CSVRGGLVASNEQFF. This rearrangement joins TRBV29-1 to TRBJ2-1, with 7 bases fitting TRBD2. Germline loops: CDR1 SQVTM, CDR2 ANQGSEA. The CDR3 has 15 amino acids. Trimming removed 5 bases from V and 7 bases from J; junction bases left unmatched: 14.

This clonotype was counted between two and nine times. The CDR3 nucleotides read TGTGCCAGCAGCCCCTATTCGGATAGGACTGAAGCTTTCTTT. Its translation: CASSPYSDRTEAFF. The rearrangement uses TRBV7-9 and TRBJ1-1; D gene uncertain. The germline gives CDR1 SEHNR, CDR2 FQNEAQ (reference sequence). The CDR3 contains 14 residues. Trimming took off 5 bases at V and 5 bases at J, with 15 bases between the two ends. Filled out from reference TRBV7-9 and TRBJ1-1, the complete variable domain reads DTGVSQNPRHKITKRGQNVTFRCDPISEHNRLYWYRQTLGQGPEFLTYFQNEAQLEKSRLLSDRFSAERPKGSFSTLEIQRTEQGDSAMYLCASSPYSDRTEAFFGQGTRLTVV.

This clonotype was detected a few times. The chain employs TRBV5-1 and TRBJ1-1; 7 nucleotides match TRBD1. V lost 2 bases and J lost 5; bases outside the gene matches: 12. CDR1 is SGHRS, CDR2 YFSETQ, per germline. CDR3 length: 16 amino acids. This chain's CDR3 is CASSLGDSLPGTEAFF. As DNA, the CDR3 is TGCGCCAGCAGCTTAGGGGACAGCCTCCCGGGAACTGAAGCTTTCTTT. Based on the CDR3 plus reference TRBV5-1 and TRBJ1-1, the full variable domain is KAGVTQTPRYLIKTRGQQVTLSCSPISGHRSVSWYQQTPGQGLQFLFEYFSETQRNKGNFPGRFSGRQFSNSRSEMNVSTLELGDSALYLCASSLGDSLPGTEAFFGQGTRLTVV.

This clonotype came up many times. This chain links TRBV7-8 with TRBJ2-7; TRBD1 is a possible D gene (5 bases). CDR1 and CDR2 (germline): SGHVS, FQNEAQ. Trimming cost V 1 base and J 2 bases, with 9 bases left between them. This CDR3 is 14 amino acids long. CDR3 sequence: CASSLGTRTYEQYF. The CDR3 coding sequence is TGTGCCAGCAGCTTAGGGACACGTACCTACGAGCAGTACTTC.

The V gene is TRBV28, the J gene TRBJ2-6; D ambiguous. CDR1 and CDR2 from the germline V gene are MDHEN and SYDVKM. V lost 1 base and J 3 bases, leaving 7 bases between the germline ends. The length of the CDR3 is 15 residues. This chain's CDR3 is CASSLSGRGANVLTF. The CDR3 nucleotides read TGTGCCAGCAGTTTATCTGGGCGTGGGGCCAACGTCCTGACTTTC.

This clonotype was seen ten or more times. The chain uses TRBV20-1 and TRBJ2-7; D is possibly TRBD1 or TRBD2 (5 bases each). Germline V CDR1 and CDR2: DFQATT, SNEGSKA (reference sequence). Trimming took 2 bases from V and 2 from J, leaving 16 bases between them. The CDR3 has 15 residues. The CDR3, as DNA: TGCAGTGCTAGATCAGGGACCGGGGTTGCCTACGAGCAGTACTTC. Translation gives CSARSGTGVAYEQYF.

This clonotype has only a few counts. The genes are TRBV9 and TRBJ2-7; D gene unclear. This CDR3 has 14 residues. Germline V gene sequence: CDR1 SGDLS, CDR2 YYNGEE. Trimming pared 2 bases from V and 0 bases from J, leaving 9 bases between. The CDR3 DNA is TGTGCCAGCAGCGTTGGCATTAACTCCTACGAGCAGTACTTC. Translation gives CASSVGINSYEQYF.